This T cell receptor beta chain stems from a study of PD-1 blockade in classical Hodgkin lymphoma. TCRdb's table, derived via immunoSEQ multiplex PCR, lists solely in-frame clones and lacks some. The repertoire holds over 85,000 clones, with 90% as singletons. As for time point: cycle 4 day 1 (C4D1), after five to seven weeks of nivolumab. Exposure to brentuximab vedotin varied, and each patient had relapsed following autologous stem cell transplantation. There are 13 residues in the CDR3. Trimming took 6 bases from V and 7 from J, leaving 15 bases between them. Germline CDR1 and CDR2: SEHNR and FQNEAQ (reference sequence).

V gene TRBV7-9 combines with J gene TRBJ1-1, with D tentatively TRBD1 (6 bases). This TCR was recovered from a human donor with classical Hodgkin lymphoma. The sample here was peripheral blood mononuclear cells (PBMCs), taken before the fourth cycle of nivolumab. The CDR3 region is CASSSGGGDEAFF. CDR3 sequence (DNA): TGTGCCAGCAGTTCCGGTGGGGGCGATGAAGCTTTCTTT.